A single sample is the source of the 7 T cell receptor beta chains below, sequenced in a study of T cell responses to AZD1222 COVID-19 vaccine. Here immunoSEQ multiplex PCR was the method, and the copy in TCRdb shows in-frame clones only, minus some. The table shows fewer than 200,000 clones, with about 90% occurring only once. The sample consisted of peripheral blood, taken on day 0 of AZD1222 vaccination. These receptors came from an adult in good health.

The chain recombines TRBV6-1 with TRBJ2-3; D ambiguous. Trimming pared 4 bases from V and 0 bases from J, leaving 20 bases between. CDR1 and CDR2 from the germline V gene are MNHNS and SASEGT. The CDR3 length is 18 residues. In nucleotides, the CDR3 is TGTGCCAGCAGTGGCCTGGTGGGCAGGAGAATAAGCACAGATACGCAGTATTTT. Protein sequence: CASSGLVGRRISTDTQYF.

Points on this clone: Other DNA variants within this sample encode the same CDR3. The chain employs TRBV5-1 and TRBJ2-5; 12 nucleotides agree with TRBD2. Germline V gene data show CDR1 as SGHRS and CDR2 as YFSETQ. Unmatched junction bases numbered 5, after V lost 0 bases and J lost 5 bases. The CDR3 runs 16 residues. The DNA for the CDR3 is TGCGCCAGCAGCTTGGAACTAGCGGGGGGCAGGGAGACCCAGTACTTC. Its translation is CASSLELAGGRETQYF.

V usage is TRBV6-2 or TRBV6-3 and J usage is TRBJ2-5, with a possible D match to TRBD1 (6 bases). There are 13 residues in the CDR3. Germline V CDR1 and CDR2: MNHEY, SVGEGT. Deletions cut 0 bases from V and 5 bases from J, with 7 bases between. CDR3 amino acids: CASSYSRGETQYF. CDR3 DNA sequence: TGTGCCAGCAGTTACTCGAGGGGGGAGACCCAGTACTTC.

This chain uses TRBV15 with TRBJ1-6; 10 nucleotides match TRBD1. Germline V gene sequence: CDR1 LNHNV, CDR2 YYDKDF (reference sequence). Germline trimming cut 3 bases from V and 9 bases from J; bases unmatched to any gene: 2. The length of the CDR3 is 14 residues. The CDR3 reads CATSRGQGRSPLHF. In nucleotides, the CDR3 is TGTGCCACCAGCAGGGGACAGGGGCGTTCACCCCTCCACTTT.

This clone has more than one count but fewer than ten. The chain combines TRBV30 with TRBJ2-6; 7 nucleotides match TRBD1. Trimming at V came to 2 bases and at J to 4 bases, leaving 11 bases not matched to a gene. Germline V lookup: CDR1 GTSNPN, CDR2 SVGIG (reference sequence). The CDR3 extends over 17 amino acids. In DNA form, the CDR3 reads TGTGCCTGGAGTACGACAGGGCAAGCGGCAGGGGCCAACGTCCTGACTTTC. Translation: CAWSTTGQAAGANVLTF.

The V and J genes are TRBV27 and TRBJ2-2, with TRBD2 matching 15 bases. With 3 bases clipped from V and 7 bases from J, the junction kept 6 bases outside the gene matches. The CDR3 length is 17 residues. Germline CDR1 MNHEY, CDR2 SMNVEV (reference sequence). The CDR3, as DNA: TGTGCCAGCAGTTTTGGACTAGCGGGAGGGCCTGGCGGGGAGCTGTTTTTT. Protein product: CASSFGLAGGPGGELFF.

The chain is built from TRBV5-1 and TRBJ2-5; TRBD2 agrees at 8 bases. Trimming removed 0 bases from V and 5 bases from J; junction bases left unmatched: 9. Germline V gene data show CDR1 as SGHRS and CDR2 as YFSETQ. The CDR3 covers 16 residues. CDR3 nucleotide sequence: TGCGCCAGCAGCTTGGCCCCGGGGGGGCTAGGGGAGACCCAGTACTTC. This gives the protein CASSLAPGGLGETQYF.